The 28 T cell receptor beta chains below all came from one sample that was sequenced in a study of control samples from healthy donors and cancer patients. Libraries were prepared by immunoSEQ multiplex PCR; TCRdb keeps only in-frame clonotypes and omits some of them. The data contain 200,000 or so clones, about nine tenths of them seen just once; the ten biggest clones take up approximately 2%. What was sequenced was blood. The source is a man aged 30 to 45 in good health.

The rearrangement uses TRBV3-1 (or the pseudogene TRBV3-2) and TRBJ2-7; D unclear. V shed 6 bases and J shed 1 base, with 10 bases lying between them. This CDR3 has 13 amino acids. Germline loops: CDR1 LGHDT, CDR2 YNNKEL (reference sequence). The CDR3 nucleotides are TGTGCCAGCAGACTGGGTGGGTCCTACGAGCAGTACTTC. Translation gives CASRLGGSYEQYF.

The V and J genes are TRBV6-6 and TRBJ1-2; 11 positions match TRBD1. This CDR3 has 15 residues. V shed 5 bases, J shed 3 bases, and the junction held 5 bases outside the gene matches. Germline assignment: CDR1 MNHNY and CDR2 SVGAGI (reference sequence). CDR3 in DNA: TGTGCCAGCAGTCGGACAGGGGGCGGCGACTATGGCTACACCTTC. Residues: CASSRTGGGDYGYTF.

V is TRBV6-5 and J is TRBJ2-7; 9 nucleotides agree with TRBD1. V shed 0 bases and J 5 bases; nucleotides not matched to a gene: 5. In germline, CDR1 is MNHEY, CDR2 SVGAGI. The CDR3 runs 15 residues. CDR3 protein: CASSYSGTGTHEQYF. CDR3 DNA sequence: TGTGCCAGCAGTTACTCCGGGACAGGGACCCACGAGCAGTACTTC.

V and J are TRBV7-2 and TRBJ2-3; TRBD1 aligns across 10 bases. V was clipped by 1 base and J by 4 bases; unmatched bases: 2. Per germline, CDR1 SGHTA and CDR2 FQGNSA. The CDR3 has 15 residues. As DNA, the CDR3 is TGTGCCAGCAGCTTAGGACAGGGGGCCGCAGATACGCAGTATTTT. Amino acids: CASSLGQGAADTQYF.

Turning to this clone: Other nucleotide sequences in the sample specify the same CDR3. The chain combines TRBV9 with TRBJ1-3; D ambiguous. The CDR3 runs to 14 residues. Germline assignment: CDR1 SGDLS and CDR2 YYNGEE. With 4 bases removed from V and 0 bases from J, the gap between germline ends came to 8 bases. The CDR3 sequence is CASSPGGSGNTIYF. The CDR3 DNA follows: TGTGCCAGCAGCCCCGGAGGCTCTGGAAACACCATATATTTT.

The chain recombines TRBV5-6 with TRBJ1-5; possible D gene TRBD1, 5 bases. The CDR3 loop spans 16 amino acids. Trimming shortened V by 2 bases and J by 3 bases, and 15 bases separated the two germline ends. CDR1 SGHDT and CDR2 YYEEEE come from the germline V gene. The CDR3 nucleotides are TGTGCCAGCAGCTTCACCGGGACGGTACACAATCAGCCCCAGCATTTT. Its translation is CASSFTGTVHNQPQHF.

The genes are TRBV6-5 and TRBJ1-1; tentative D call: TRBD1 (5 bases). Germline-derived CDR1 and CDR2 are MNHEY and SVGAGI. This CDR3 comprises 13 residues. Trimming cost V 2 bases and J 5 bases, with 9 bases left between them. The CDR3 DNA sequence: TGTGCCAGCAGTTACGGAAGGGGAACTGAAGCTTTCTTT. Amino acids: CASSYGRGTEAFF.

The CDR3 DNA reads as TGTGCCAGCAGCTTGGATAGGACTGGAAACACCATATATTTT. Translated: CASSLDRTGNTIYF. The chain has TRBV5-6 and TRBJ1-3, with D hard to call. The CDR3 runs to 14 residues. Germline V gene sequence: CDR1 SGHDT, CDR2 YYEEEE. The germline V and J ends were trimmed by 0 bases and 2 bases, with 6 bases remaining between them.

This chain links TRBV7-9 with TRBJ2-1; 9 bases map to TRBD2. CDR1 SEHNR and CDR2 FQNEAQ come from the germline V gene (reference sequence). Germline trimming cut 3 bases from V and 5 bases from J; bases unmatched to any gene: 5. The CDR3 length is 15 residues. The CDR3 region has the DNA TGTGCCAGCAGCTTTCCGAGCGGGGGGAACAATGAGCAGTTCTTC. Its protein is CASSFPSGGNNEQFF.

This clone was observed a single time. The chain links TRBV7-9 to TRBJ1-1; 10 bases align to TRBD1. The CDR3 loop spans 15 amino acids. The junction had 8 bases not matched to a gene; V was cut back by 5 bases and J by 5 bases. The germline V gene encodes CDR1 SEHNR and CDR2 FQNEAQ (reference sequence). The CDR3 bases are TGTGCCAGCAGCCAAAGACAGGGGGCGAGGACTGAAGCTTTCTTT. Translating it yields CASSQRQGARTEAFF.

This clone occurred once. The CDR3 nucleotides are TGTGCCACCAGTGATTACGCCGGGGACTTAGGGGCGTACACCTTC. Its translation is CATSDYAGDLGAYTF. V usage is TRBV24-1 and J usage is TRBJ1-2; D is possibly TRBD1 (5 bases). Germline V CDR1 and CDR2: KGHDR, SFDVKD. Trimming removed 2 bases from V and 11 bases from J, with 20 bases in between. This CDR3 has 15 amino acids.

This sequence joins TRBV19 and TRBJ2-3; tentatively, D is TRBD1 or TRBD2 (5 bases each). The V end was cut by 0 bases, the J end by 5 bases, with 9 bases between. Germline V gene sequence: CDR1 LNHDA, CDR2 SQIVND (reference sequence). CDR3 length equals 14 residues. The CDR3 nucleotides are TGTGCCAGTAGTATAGACGGGGCCCAAGATACGCAGTATTTT. Protein product: CASSIDGAQDTQYF.

The chain is built from TRBV4-1 and TRBJ2-2, with D perhaps TRBD2 (5 bases). The CDR3 has 16 amino acids. The ends were cut back, 0 bases at V and 0 bases at J, with 8 bases in the middle. Germline lookup yields CDR1 MGHRA and CDR2 YSYEKL. CDR3 amino acids: CASSQEGGTNTGELFF. The CDR3 coding sequence is TGCGCCAGCAGCCAAGAAGGAGGAACGAACACCGGGGAGCTGTTTTTT.

This sequence joins TRBV12-5 and TRBJ1-6; D possibly corresponds to TRBD1 (5 bases). The ends were cut back, 6 bases at V and 8 bases at J, with 14 bases in the middle. This CDR3 region has 14 residues. Germline CDR1 and CDR2: LGHNT and FRNRAP. The CDR3 loop is CASGRDGSYSPLHF. For the CDR3, the DNA is TGTGCTAGTGGGCGGGACGGTTCTTATTCACCCCTCCACTTT.

Only a few counts were recorded for this clone. This chain joins TRBV15 and TRBJ1-2; 10 nucleotides align to TRBD1. With 2 bases clipped from V and 8 bases from J, the junction kept 8 bases outside the gene matches. The CDR3 contains 15 residues. Per germline, CDR1 LNHNV and CDR2 YYDKDF (reference sequence). CDR3 in DNA: TGTGCCACCAGCAGACGAGGACAGGGGGAGAAGGGCTACACCTTC. As protein: CATSRRGQGEKGYTF.

The chain is built from TRBV9 and TRBJ2-3; 10 bases line up with TRBD1. The CDR3 has 16 amino acids. CDR1 and CDR2 (germline): SGDLS, YYNGEE. V gave up 4 bases and J gave up 2 bases; unmatched junction bases: 7. CDR3 nucleotides: TGTGCCAGCAGCCCCTGGACAGGGGGTCCCACAGATACGCAGTATTTT. Translation: CASSPWTGGPTDTQYF.

This rearrangement joins TRBV4-2 to TRBJ2-1; D unclear. The V end lost 1 base, the J end lost 8 bases, and 9 bases lay between the germline ends. Germline values: CDR1 LGHNA, CDR2 YNFKEQ. The CDR3 extends over 13 amino acids. CDR3 DNA: TGTGCCAGCAGCCAAGTTATTGTCGATGAGCAGTTCTTC. This sequence encodes CASSQVIVDEQFF.

The chain couples TRBV7-6 to TRBJ1-2; 11 bases are shared with TRBD1. The CDR3 loop spans 16 amino acids. The ends lost 10 bases at V and 4 bases at J; junction bases unmatched: 14. From germline, CDR1 is SGHVS and CDR2 FNYEAQ. CDR3 DNA sequence: TGTGCCACCCTCCGGGACAGGGGGAATAATGGCTATGGCTACACCTTC. Protein product: CATLRDRGNNGYGYTF.

The V and J genes are TRBV10-3 and TRBJ1-2; D is undetermined. Germline V CDR1 and CDR2: ENHRY, SYGVKD. The CDR3 totals 13 residues. With 2 bases removed from V and 3 bases from J, the gap between germline ends came to 7 bases. CDR3 bases: TGTGCCATCAGTGAGGCCCAGGACTATGGCTACACCTTC. Protein: CAISEAQDYGYTF.

The rearrangement links TRBV10-1 to TRBJ2-1, with 9 bases matching TRBD1. The germline V gene has CDR1 WNHNN and CDR2 SYGVQD (reference sequence). V shed 5 bases, J shed 7 bases, and the junction held 3 bases outside the gene matches. There are 13 residues in the CDR3. The CDR3 loop reads CASSTTGGNEQFF. The DNA of the CDR3 is TGCGCCAGCAGTACGACAGGGGGGAATGAGCAGTTCTTC.

This chain uses TRBV19 with TRBJ2-1; D perhaps matches TRBD1 (7 bases). CDR1 LNHDA and CDR2 SQIVND come from the germline V gene (reference sequence). V was clipped by 5 bases and J by 9 bases, with 20 bases between them. The CDR3 is 15 amino acids. The chain's CDR3 is CASSLVIQGRREQFF. The CDR3, as DNA: TGTGCCAGTAGTCTCGTTATACAGGGGAGGCGTGAGCAGTTCTTC. Complete variable domain (other parts from reference TRBV19 and TRBJ2-1): DGGITQSPKYLFRKEGQNVTLSCEQNLNHDAMYWYRQDPGQGLRLIYYSQIVNDFQKGDIAEGYSVSREKKESFPLTVTSAQKNPTAFYLCASSLVIQGRREQFFGPGTRLTVL.

For this clone: Other DNA sequences in the same sample also yield this CDR3. The chain carries TRBV6-6 and TRBJ1-5, with D hard to call. V lost 2 bases and J lost 1, with 3 bases in between. Germline lookup yields CDR1 MNHNY and CDR2 SVGAGI (reference sequence). The CDR3 extends over 13 amino acids. CDR3 region: CASSYGSNQPQHF. CDR3 DNA sequence: TGTGCCAGCAGTTACGGGAGCAATCAGCCCCAGCATTTT.

The chain recombines TRBV2 with TRBJ1-4; D is unclear. Germline V lookup: CDR1 SNHLY, CDR2 FYNNEI. CDR3 size: 13 residues. Trimming pared 4 bases from V and 10 bases from J, leaving 13 bases between. The CDR3 sequence is CASSGAGRGKLFF. Written as DNA, the CDR3 is TGTGCCAGCAGTGGGGCGGGTAGAGGAAAACTGTTTTTT.

The gene calls are TRBV2 and TRBJ2-3, with TRBD2 matching 9 bases. V shed 7 bases, J shed 2 bases, and the junction held 4 bases outside the gene matches. Germline CDR1 SNHLY, CDR2 FYNNEI. There are 14 residues in the CDR3. CDR3 region: CASIAGALTDTQYF. In DNA form, the CDR3 reads TGTGCCAGCATAGCGGGGGCCCTCACAGATACGCAGTATTTT.

The chain recombines TRBV7-9 with TRBJ1-1; TRBD1 agrees at 8 bases. V shed 5 bases and J 5 bases; nucleotides not matched to a gene: 10. This CDR3 has 15 amino acids. Per the germline V gene, CDR1 is SEHNR and CDR2 is FQNEAQ (reference sequence). The CDR3 spells CASSDWGQVGTEAFF. In DNA, the CDR3 is TGTGCCAGCAGCGATTGGGGACAGGTGGGGACTGAAGCTTTCTTT.

V gene TRBV9 combines with J gene TRBJ2-2; no firm D call. CDR1 is SGDLS, CDR2 YYNGEE, per germline. This CDR3 spans 13 amino acids. V was pared by 2 bases and J by 8 bases, with 10 bases between. The CDR3 DNA reads TGTGCCAGCAGCGTTGACGTTTCTGGGGAGCTGTTTTTT. Protein: CASSVDVSGELFF.

CDR3 sequence (DNA): TGTGCCATCAGTGAGTCCCAAACCGGGACACTCTATGGCTACACCTTC. Encoded protein: CAISESQTGTLYGYTF. This chain connects TRBV10-3 to TRBJ1-2, with D perhaps matching TRBD1 (6 bases). V was clipped by 0 bases and J by 4 bases, with 15 bases between them. This CDR3 is 16 amino acids long. Germline V gene lookup returns CDR1 ENHRY and CDR2 SYGVKD.

The chain employs TRBV6-5 and TRBJ1-3, with 7 bases aligning to TRBD1. CDR1 MNHEY and CDR2 SVGAGI come from the germline V gene. The CDR3 is made up of 15 amino acids. Trimming cost V 8 bases and J 3 bases; bases outside gene matches: 10. The CDR3 here is CASSRTGESGNTIYF. Written as DNA, the CDR3 is TGTGCCAGCTCACGAACAGGGGAGAGTGGAAACACCATATATTTT.